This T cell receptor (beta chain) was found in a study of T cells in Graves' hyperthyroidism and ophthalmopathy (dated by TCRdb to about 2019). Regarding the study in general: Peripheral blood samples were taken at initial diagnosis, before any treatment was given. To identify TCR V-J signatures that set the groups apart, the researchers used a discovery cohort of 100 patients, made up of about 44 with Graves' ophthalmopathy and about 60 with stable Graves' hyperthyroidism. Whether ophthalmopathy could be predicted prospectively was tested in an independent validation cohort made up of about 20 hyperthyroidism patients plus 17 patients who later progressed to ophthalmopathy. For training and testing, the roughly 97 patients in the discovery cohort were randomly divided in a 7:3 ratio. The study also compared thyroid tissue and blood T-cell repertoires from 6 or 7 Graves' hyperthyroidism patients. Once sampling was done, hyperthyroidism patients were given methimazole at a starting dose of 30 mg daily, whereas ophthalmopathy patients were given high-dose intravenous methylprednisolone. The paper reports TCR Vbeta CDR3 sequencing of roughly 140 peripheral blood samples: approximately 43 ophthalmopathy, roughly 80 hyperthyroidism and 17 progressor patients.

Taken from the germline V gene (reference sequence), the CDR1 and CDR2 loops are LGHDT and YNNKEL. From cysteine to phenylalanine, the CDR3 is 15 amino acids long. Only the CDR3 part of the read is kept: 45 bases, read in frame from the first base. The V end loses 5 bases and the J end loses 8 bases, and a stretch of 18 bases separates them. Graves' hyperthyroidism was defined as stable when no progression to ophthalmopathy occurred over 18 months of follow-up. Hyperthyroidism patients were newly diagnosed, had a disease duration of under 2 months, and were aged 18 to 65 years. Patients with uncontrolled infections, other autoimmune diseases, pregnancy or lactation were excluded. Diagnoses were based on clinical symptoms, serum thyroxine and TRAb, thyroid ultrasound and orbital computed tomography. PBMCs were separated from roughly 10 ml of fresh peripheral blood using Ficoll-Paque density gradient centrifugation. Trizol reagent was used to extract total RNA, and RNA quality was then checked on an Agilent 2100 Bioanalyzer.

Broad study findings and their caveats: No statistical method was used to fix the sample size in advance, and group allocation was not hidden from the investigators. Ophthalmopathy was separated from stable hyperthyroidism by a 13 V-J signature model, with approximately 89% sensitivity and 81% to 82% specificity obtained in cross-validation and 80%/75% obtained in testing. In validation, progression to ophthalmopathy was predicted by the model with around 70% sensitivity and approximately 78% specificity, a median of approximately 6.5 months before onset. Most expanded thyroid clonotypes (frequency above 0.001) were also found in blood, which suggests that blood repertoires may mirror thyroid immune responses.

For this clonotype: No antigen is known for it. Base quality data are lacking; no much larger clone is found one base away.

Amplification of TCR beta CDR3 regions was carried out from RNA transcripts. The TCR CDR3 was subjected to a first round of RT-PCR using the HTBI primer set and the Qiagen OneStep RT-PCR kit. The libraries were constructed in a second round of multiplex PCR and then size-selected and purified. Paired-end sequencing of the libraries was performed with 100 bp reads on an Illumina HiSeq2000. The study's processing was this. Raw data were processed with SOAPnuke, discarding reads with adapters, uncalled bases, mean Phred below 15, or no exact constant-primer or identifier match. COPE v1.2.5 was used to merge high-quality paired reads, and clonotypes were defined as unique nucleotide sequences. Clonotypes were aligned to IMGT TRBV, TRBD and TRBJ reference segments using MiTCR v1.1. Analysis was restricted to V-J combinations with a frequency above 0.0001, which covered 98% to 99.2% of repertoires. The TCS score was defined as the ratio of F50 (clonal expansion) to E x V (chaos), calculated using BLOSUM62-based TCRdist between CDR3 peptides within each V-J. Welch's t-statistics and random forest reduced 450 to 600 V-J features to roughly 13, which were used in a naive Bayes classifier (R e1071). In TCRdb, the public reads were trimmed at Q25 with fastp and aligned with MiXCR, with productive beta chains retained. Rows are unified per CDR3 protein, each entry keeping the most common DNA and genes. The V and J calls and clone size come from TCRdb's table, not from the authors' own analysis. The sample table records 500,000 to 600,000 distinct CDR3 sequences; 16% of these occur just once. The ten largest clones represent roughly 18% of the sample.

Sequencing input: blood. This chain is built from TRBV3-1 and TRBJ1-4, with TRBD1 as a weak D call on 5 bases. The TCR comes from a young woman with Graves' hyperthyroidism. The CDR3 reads CASSARGGTEEKLFF. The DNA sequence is TGTGCCAGCAGCGCAAGAGGAGGGACCGAAGAAAAACTGTTTTTT.